These 2 T cell receptor beta chains were sequenced from one sample in a study of PD-1 blockade in classical Hodgkin lymphoma. Here immunoSEQ multiplex PCR was the method, and the copy in TCRdb shows in-frame clones only, minus some. The sample yields tens of thousands of clones, about 72% seen once. Every patient experienced relapse after autologous stem cell transplantation, and brentuximab vedotin exposure varied. The specimen comprised peripheral blood mononuclear cells (PBMCs), sampled at baseline. The receptors were gathered from a human donor with classical Hodgkin lymphoma.

This clone has more than one count but fewer than ten. This chain joins TRBV7-3 and TRBJ1-2, with D perhaps matching TRBD1 (5 bases). Germline V lookup: CDR1 SGHTA, CDR2 FQGTGA. The CDR3 is 14 residues long. Trimming cost V 2 bases and J 2 bases, with 9 bases left between them. The CDR3 protein is CASSLGQGNYGYTF. CDR3 nucleotide sequence: TGTGCCAGCAGCTTAGGGCAGGGCAACTATGGCTACACCTTC.

This chain uses TRBV5-1 with TRBJ2-5; D uncertain. The end of the DNA aligns better with TRBJ2-7, so the J call may be wrong. The germline gives CDR1 SGHRS, CDR2 YFSETQ. This CDR3 is built from 12 residues. CDR3 protein: CASSLRTYEQYF. In DNA form, the CDR3 reads TGCGCCAGCAGCTTGCGGACCTACGAGCAGTACTTC.